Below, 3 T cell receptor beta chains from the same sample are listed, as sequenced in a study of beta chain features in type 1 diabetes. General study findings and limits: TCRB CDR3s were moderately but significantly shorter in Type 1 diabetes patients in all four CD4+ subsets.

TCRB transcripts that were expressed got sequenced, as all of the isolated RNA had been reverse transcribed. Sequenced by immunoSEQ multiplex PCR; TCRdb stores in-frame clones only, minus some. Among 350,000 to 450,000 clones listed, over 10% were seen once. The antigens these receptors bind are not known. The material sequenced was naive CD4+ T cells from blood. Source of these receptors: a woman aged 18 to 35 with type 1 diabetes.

CDR3 bases: TGTGCCAGCAGCTATGTACAGGCTAGCTCCTACGAGCAGTACTTC. Translating it yields CASSYVQASSYEQYF. J is TRBJ2-7 and V is TRBV7-2, with D possibly TRBD1 on 5 matching bases. Deletions cut 4 bases from V and 0 bases from J, with 13 bases between. Germline assignment: CDR1 SGHTA and CDR2 FQGNSA. CDR3 length: 15 residues. Combining the CDR3 with reference TRBV7-2 and TRBJ2-7 gives the whole variable domain GAGVSQSPSNKVTEKGKDVELRCDPISGHTALYWYRQSLGQGLEFLIYFQGNSAPDKSGLPSDRFSAERTGGSVSTLTIQRTQQEDSAVYLCASSYVQASSYEQYFGPGTRLTVT.

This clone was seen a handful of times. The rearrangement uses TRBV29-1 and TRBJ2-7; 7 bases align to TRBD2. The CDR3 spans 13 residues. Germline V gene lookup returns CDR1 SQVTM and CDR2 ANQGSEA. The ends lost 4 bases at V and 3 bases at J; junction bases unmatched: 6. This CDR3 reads CSVGSGLLYEQYF. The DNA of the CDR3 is TGCAGCGTTGGTTCGGGACTACTCTACGAGCAGTACTTC.

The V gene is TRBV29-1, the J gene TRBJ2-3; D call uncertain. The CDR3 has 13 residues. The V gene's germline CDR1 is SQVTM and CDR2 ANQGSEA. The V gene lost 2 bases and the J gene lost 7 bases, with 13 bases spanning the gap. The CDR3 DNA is TGCAGCGTTGAAACTTTGACACAAAATACGCAGTATTTT. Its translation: CSVETLTQNTQYF.